Listed below are T cell receptor beta chains from one sample, sequenced in a study of a mutant IDH1 vaccine in newly diagnosed glioma. Sequenced by immunoSEQ multiplex PCR; TCRdb stores in-frame clones only, minus some. The table has 68,000 or so clones, approximately 79% seen once. Here the sequenced sample was PBMCs, taken from a glioma patient treated with radiotherapy, temozolomide or both. Source of these receptors: a man aged 50-60 years with glioma. Each CDR3 is given with its conserved first and last residue. The order of the fields is clone size, D gene, J gene, V gene, CDR3 DNA, CDR3 protein. D genes are given only for firm matches. Clone size is given for some rows only: seen once, a few or many times, or a class if the clone is expanded.

>.|TRBD2|TRBJ2-3|TRBV2
TGTGCCAGCAGTGAAGGTGGGGGGGCAGATACGCAGTATTTT
CASSEGGGADTQYF
>.|TRBD1|TRBJ1-5|TRBV19
TGTGCCAGTACCAAAGGGACAGGGGGTGGCAATCAGCCCCAGCATTTT
CASTKGTGGGNQPQHF
>.|.|TRBJ2-5|TRBV5-1
TGCGCCAGCAGCTACGGATTAAAAGAGACCCAGTACTTC
CASSYGLKETQYF
>.|TRBD2|TRBJ2-7|TRBV5-1
TGCGCCAGCAGTCCCGGGGGGTACGAGCAGTACTTC
CASSPGGYEQYF
>.|TRBD1|TRBJ1-4|TRBV5-1
TGCGCCAGCAGCTTGGCCGGGACAGCTAATGAAAAACTGTTTTTT
CASSLAGTANEKLFF
>.|.|TRBJ1-5|TRBV6-6
TGTGCCAGCAGTTATGGGGGCAGCAATCAGCCCCAGCATTTT
CASSYGGSNQPQHF
>few|.|TRBJ1-1|TRBV29-1
TGCAGCGTTGAGGGGGCGAACACTGAAGCTTTCTTT
CSVEGANTEAFF
>.|.|TRBJ1-2|TRBV20-1
TGCAGTGCTATGGAAAACTATGGCTACACCTTC
CSAMENYGYTF
>.|TRBD1|TRBJ1-2|TRBV7-9
TGTGCCAGCAGCCCCCGAACCGGACAGGGGAACTATGGCTACACCTTC
CASSPRTGQGNYGYTF
>.|TRBD1|TRBJ1-2|TRBV2
TGTGCCAGCAGCGACTCCCGGGACAGGATCTACTATGGCTACACCTTC
CASSDSRDRIYYGYTF
>.|.|TRBJ1-2|TRBV6-5
TGTGCCAGCAGTTACTATCAGGGTGGCTACACCTTC
CASSYYQGGYTF
>.|.|TRBJ2-7|TRBV23-1
TGCGCCAGCAGTCAATCGATCAAGGTGAAGTACTTC
CASSQSIKVKYF
>.|.|TRBJ1-5|TRBV4-1
TGCGCCAGCAGCCAAGCCGGGAGAAAGCAGCCCCAGCATTTT
CASSQAGRKQPQHF
>.|.|TRBJ1-4|TRBV30
TGTGCCTTTACAGGGAGCGGTAATGAAAAACTGTTTTTT
CAFTGSGNEKLFF
>.|TRBD2|TRBJ2-3|TRBV4-3
TGCGCCAGCAGCCAAGAAGAAGCGGGGGGGCGTACAGATACGCAGTATTTT
CASSQEEAGGRTDTQYF
>few|.|TRBJ2-7|TRBV18
TGTGCCAGCTCACCAGGAAGAGGACCCTACGAGCAGTACTTC
CASSPGRGPYEQYF
>.|TRBD1|TRBJ1-2|TRBV5-4
TGTGCCAGCAGGGGGACAGGGTCGGTTTACTATGGCTACACCTTC
CASRGTGSVYYGYTF
>.|TRBD1|TRBJ2-1|TRBV5-6
TGTGCCAGCAGCGTGACAGGGGGCTATTACAATGAGCAGTTCTTC
CASSVTGGYYNEQFF
>.|.|TRBJ2-1|TRBV28
TGTGCCAGCAGTTCCCGGGAGGAGCAGTTCTTC
CASSSREEQFF
>few|.|TRBJ2-5|TRBV4-3
TGCGCCAGCAGCGCCCGGGACGGTGGGGAGACCCAGTACTTC
CASSARDGGETQYF
>.|TRBD1|TRBJ2-1|TRBV4-1
TGCGCCAGCAGCCATGGACAGGACGAGTACAATGAGCAGTTCTTC
CASSHGQDEYNEQFF
>.|.|TRBJ1-5|TRBV7-6
TGTGCCAGCAGCCGAGACCGAAATCAGCCCCAGCATTTT
CASSRDRNQPQHF
>once|.|TRBJ2-2|TRBV9
TGTGCCAGCAGCCCCCGGATCGCCGGGGAGCTGTTTTTT
CASSPRIAGELFF
>.|.|TRBJ1-2|TRBV18
TGTGCCAGCTCACCACCTGACAGAGTCTATGGCTACACCTTC
CASSPPDRVYGYTF
>.|TRBD1|TRBJ2-7|TRBV5-1
TGCGCCAGCAGCCTCGGACAGGTGGCTTCATACGAGCAGTACTTC
CASSLGQVASYEQYF
>.|.|TRBJ1-5|TRBV30
TGTGCCTGGAGTGTGGGTAGTGAGGGAAATCAGCCCCAGCATTTT
CAWSVGSEGNQPQHF
>.|.|TRBJ2-2|TRBV2
TGTGCCAGCAGCCGGACGGGCGGGGACACCGGGGAGCTGTTTTTT
CASSRTGGDTGELFF
>.|.|TRBJ1-2|TRBV9
TGTGCCAGCAGCGCTGAGGAGAGGGGCTACACCTTC
CASSAEERGYTF
>.|.|TRBJ2-1|TRBV9
TGTGCCAGCAGCATTAGCTCCTACAATGAGCAGTTCTTC
CASSISSYNEQFF
>.|TRBD1|TRBJ2-7|TRBV2
TGTGCCAGCACCCAGGGACAGAGCTCCTACGAGCAGTACTTC
CASTQGQSSYEQYF
>.|.|TRBJ2-3|TRBV4-2
TGTGCCAGCAGCCAAGATCGGGGCAACACAGATACGCAGTATTTT
CASSQDRGNTDTQYF
>.|.|TRBJ1-5|TRBV2
TGTGCCAGCAGCAGCAGGGGATTGGGCAATCAGCCCCAGCATTTT
CASSSRGLGNQPQHF
>.|.|TRBJ2-5|TRBV7-3
TGTGCCAGCAGCCCCGGGGCCTCTCGGGAGACCCAGTACTTC
CASSPGASRETQYF
>.|.|TRBJ1-2|TRBV5-4
TGTGCCAGCAGCCCAAAATCAACCGGGACCGCCGCCGGCTACACCTTC
CASSPKSTGTAAGYTF
>.|.|TRBJ1-5|TRBV7-2
TGTGCCAGCAGCTTAGATCACCAGCCCCAGCATTTT
CASSLDHQPQHF
>.|TRBD1|TRBJ2-2|TRBV10-3
TGTGCCATCACCAGGGACAGGAACACCGGGGAGCTGTTTTTT
CAITRDRNTGELFF
>.|TRBD1|TRBJ2-7|TRBV6-4
TGTGCCAGCAGTGAAGGACAGGGCCACGAGCAGTACTTC
CASSEGQGHEQYF
>.|.|TRBJ1-1|TRBV18
TGTGCCAGCTCACGAGCCGGGTACACTGAAGCTTTCTTT
CASSRAGYTEAFF
>.|TRBD1|TRBJ1-4|TRBV4-2
TGTGCCAGCAGCGACGTTCAGGGGGTGGTGAGTGAAAAACTGTTTTTT
CASSDVQGVVSEKLFF
>few|.|TRBJ1-1|TRBV6-6
TGTGCCAGCATCTCAGGGTCGGGCACTGAAGCTTTCTTT
CASISGSGTEAFF
>.|.|TRBJ2-5|TRBV4-1
TGCGCCAGCAGCCGTGTCCCGGGAGAGACCCAGTACTTC
CASSRVPGETQYF
>.|.|TRBJ1-5|TRBV6-1
TGTGCCAGCAGCCTACAGGGCAATCAGCCCCAGCATTTT
CASSLQGNQPQHF
>once|TRBD1|TRBJ2-7|TRBV5-4
TGTGCCAGCAGCCCTTCAGGGGGAGTGGACGAGCAGTACTTC
CASSPSGGVDEQYF
>.|TRBD1|TRBJ1-2|TRBV15
TGTGCCACCAGCATGATCGGGACAGGGGGTAATGGCTACACCTTC
CATSMIGTGGNGYTF
>.|TRBD1|TRBJ1-4|TRBV6-6
TGTGCCAGCAGTTACTCGACAGGGAATGAAAAACTGTTTTTT
CASSYSTGNEKLFF
>.|.|TRBJ1-5|TRBV4-2
TGTGCCAGCAGCCTGAGTACAGCTAGCAATCAGCCCCAGCATTTT
CASSLSTASNQPQHF
>.|.|TRBJ1-1|TRBV7-8
TGTGCCAGCAGCTTACAGGGTTACACTGAAGCTTTCTTT
CASSLQGYTEAFF
>.|TRBD1|TRBJ2-3|TRBV5-4
TGTGCCAGCAGACGAGGGACAGAAAGCACAGATACGCAGTATTTT
CASRRGTESTDTQYF
>.|.|TRBJ1-1|TRBV7-9
TGTGCCAGCAGCCGGAAAGGGGTGAACACTGAAGCTTTCTTT
CASSRKGVNTEAFF
>.|.|TRBJ1-5|TRBV2
TGTGCCAGCAGTTCCTCTACCGGGACCCCCAATCAGCCCCAGCATTTT
CASSSSTGTPNQPQHF
>.|.|TRBJ2-3|TRBV5-5
TGTGCCAGCAGCCTCGCGGGGCCAGATACGCAGTATTTT
CASSLAGPDTQYF
>.|.|TRBJ1-1|TRBV5-1
TGCGCCAGCAGCTGGGGACGGAGGAACACTGAAGCTTTCTTT
CASSWGRRNTEAFF
>.|TRBD2|TRBJ2-2|TRBV7-9
TGTGCCAGCAGCGCACTAGCGGGGGCTAACACCGGGGAGCTGTTTTTT
CASSALAGANTGELFF
>.|.|TRBJ1-3|TRBV6-1
TGTGCCAGCAGTGATCCCGGTCGAGCCTCTGGAAACACCATATATTTT
CASSDPGRASGNTIYF
>.|TRBD1|TRBJ2-7|TRBV10-3
TGTGCCATCAGTGGGGACAGGGTCGACGAGCAGTACTTC
CAISGDRVDEQYF